Following are 10 T cell receptor beta chains from one sample sequenced in a study of T cell responses to AZD1222 COVID-19 vaccine. The assay was immunoSEQ multiplex PCR, and TCRdb's table has in-frame clones only and misses some. The table shows 130,000 to 150,000 clones, with 75% to 95% occurring only once. The specimen comprised peripheral blood, sampled on day 0 of AZD1222 vaccination. These receptors were collected from an adult in good health.

The V call is TRBV5-1, the J call TRBJ1-5; D remains ambiguous. V gave up 2 bases and J gave up 4 bases, with 10 bases separating them. This CDR3 comprises 14 residues. Germline V gene sequence: CDR1 SGHRS, CDR2 YFSETQ. CDR3 in amino acids: CASSLSGGNQPQHF. The CDR3 region has the DNA TGCGCCAGCAGCTTATCAGGCGGGAATCAGCCCCAGCATTTT.

The V gene is TRBV27, the J gene TRBJ2-5, with D perhaps assigned TRBD1 or TRBD2 (5 bases each). Germline CDR1 reads MNHEY; CDR2 reads SMNVEV (reference sequence). With 5 bases removed from V and 0 bases from J, the gap between germline ends came to 16 bases. The CDR3 consists of 16 residues. CDR3 sequence: CASSTPGPRDQETQYF. The CDR3 DNA is TGTGCCAGCAGTACGCCGGGACCTAGGGACCAAGAGACCCAGTACTTC.

The J gene is TRBJ2-1, the V gene TRBV7-2; TRBD1 matches 7 bases. The CDR3 has 15 residues. Germline-derived CDR1 and CDR2 are SGHTA and FQGNSA. The ends lost 2 bases at V and 8 bases at J; junction bases unmatched: 9. The CDR3 DNA reads as TGTGCCAGCAGCTTACCGACAGGGTGGGTACATGAGCAGTTCTTC. It codes for CASSLPTGWVHEQFF.

This clone was seen a few times. This rearrangement joins TRBV29-1 to TRBJ1-1; no clear D gene. Germline V CDR1 and CDR2: SQVTM, ANQGSEA. This CDR3 has 15 amino acids. Trimming removed 1 base at V and 0 bases at J, with 12 bases between. In DNA, the CDR3 is TGCAGCGTTGAAGTTTTCGCGACCATGAACACTGAAGCTTTCTTT. It translates to CSVEVFATMNTEAFF.

V is TRBV6-5 and J is TRBJ1-4; the match to TRBD1 covers 11 bases. CDR3 length: 15 residues. The J segment lost 8 bases and the V segment lost 6 bases, leaving 8 bases of the junction unmatched. CDR1 is MNHEY and CDR2 is SVGAGI in the germline V gene. The CDR3 DNA reads as TGTGCCAGCAGCCTAACGGGGACAGGGGGAGAAAAACTGTTTTTT. Protein: CASSLTGTGGEKLFF.

The chain carries TRBV6-2 or TRBV6-3 and TRBJ2-5; TRBD2 matches 7 bases. There are 14 residues in the CDR3. CDR1 and CDR2 from the germline V gene are MNHEY and SVGEGT. After removal of 6 bases from V and 4 bases from J, the junction contained 8 bases not matched to a gene. This CDR3 reads CASSRWGEGETQYF. Written as DNA, the CDR3 is TGTGCCAGCAGCCGGTGGGGGGAGGGAGAGACCCAGTACTTC.

The V gene is TRBV24-1, the J gene TRBJ2-7; D gene uncertain. Looked up from germline, CDR1 is KGHDR and CDR2 is SFDVKD. Trimming shortened V by 0 bases and J by 6 bases, and 5 bases separated the two germline ends. The CDR3 consists of 12 residues. The CDR3 here is CATSDLSGEQYF. CDR3 bases: TGTGCCACCAGTGATTTGTCAGGCGAGCAGTACTTC.

The sample holds one count of this clone. The chain uses TRBV27 and TRBJ2-7; TRBD1 matches at 9 bases. The trim removed 5 bases at V and 4 bases at J, leaving 6 bases unmatched. CDR1 is MNHEY and CDR2 is SMNVEV in the germline V gene (reference sequence). This CDR3 is 14 amino acids long. CDR3 DNA: TGTGCCAGCAGTCCGGGACAGGGCCCTTACGAGCAGTACTTC. Translation: CASSPGQGPYEQYF.

J is TRBJ1-5 and V is TRBV19; D perhaps matches TRBD1 (6 bases). The V and J ends lost 10 bases and 7 bases respectively, with 23 bases between them. Germline CDR1 LNHDA, CDR2 SQIVND (reference sequence). CDR3 size: 15 residues. The DNA for the CDR3 is TGTGCCACCCGATCCGGGTGGGGGGACAACCAGCCCCAGCATTTT. It specifies CATRSGWGDNQPQHF.

V and J are TRBV7-2 and TRBJ1-2, with a tentative D call TRBD1 (5 bases). Germline CDR1 and CDR2: SGHTA and FQGNSA. V gave up 5 bases and J gave up 7 bases, with 23 bases separating them. This CDR3 comprises 16 residues. CDR3 amino acids: CASSPAGPGVYGGYTF. Here the CDR3 DNA reads TGTGCCAGCAGCCCTGCGGGGCCGGGGGTCTATGGTGGCTACACCTTC.